Each of the 17 T cell receptor beta chains below was sequenced from the same sample in a study of spatial heterogeneity in lung cancer. TCRdb passed the 5' RACE reads through MiXCR, listing each CDR3 protein once. The repertoire has 23,000 or so distinct CDR3 sequences, 8.5% to 10% of them found once; the top ten carry less than 25%. Specified time point: blood at routine non-recurrence follow-up after resection. The material was PBMCs, obtained at follow-up. The receptors stem from a male donor with early-stage non-small cell lung cancer.

The table lists this clonotype with many counts. The chain employs TRBV5-1 and TRBJ2-5, with D tentatively TRBD2 (6 bases). The V end lost 2 bases, the J end lost 4 bases, and 15 bases lay between the germline ends. The CDR3 has 15 amino acids. From germline, CDR1 is SGHRS and CDR2 YFSETQ. CDR3 in DNA: TGCGCCAGCAGCTTCCCCACGGCGGGGCGAGAGACCCAGTACTTC. This encodes CASSFPTAGRETQYF.

There are many counts of this clonotype. V is TRBV29-1 and J is TRBJ2-1; D unresolved. With 8 bases removed from V and 5 bases from J, the gap between germline ends came to 10 bases. Per the germline V gene, CDR1 is SQVTM and CDR2 is ANQGSEA. The CDR3 sequence is 11 residues long. The CDR3 DNA sequence: TGCAGCCCCCGCAGGAACAATGAGCAGTTCTTC. Translated, it gives CSPRRNNEQFF.

V is TRBV4-3 and J is TRBJ2-1; 7 positions match TRBD2. Looked up from germline, CDR1 is LGHNA and CDR2 is YSLEER. The CDR3 has 16 residues. Losses at the gene ends were 4 bases for V and 0 bases for J; bases not matched to a gene: 6. This CDR3 is CASSLASGNSYNEQFF. The CDR3 DNA follows: TGCGCCAGCAGCCTCGCTAGCGGTAACTCCTACAATGAGCAGTTCTTC.

This clonotype was recorded at least ten times. Here the CDR3 reads CASSRGALDTEKLFF. CDR3 in DNA: TGTGCCAGCAGTCGGGGGGCTTTGGATACTGAAAAACTGTTTTTT. The chain employs TRBV6-5 and TRBJ1-4; tentative D call: TRBD1 (6 bases). There are 15 residues in the CDR3. Trimming shortened V by 5 bases and J by 7 bases, and 17 bases separated the two germline ends. Germline CDR1 is MNHEY and CDR2 is SVGAGI.

This clonotype was seen just once. This chain connects TRBV20-1 to TRBJ2-3; 9 bases map to TRBD2. V lost 5 bases, J lost 1 base, and 7 bases stayed unmatched. The CDR3 has 15 amino acids. Germline V lookup: CDR1 DFQATT, CDR2 SNEGSKA (reference sequence). The CDR3 is CSASYSGGRTDTQYF. Here the CDR3 DNA reads TGCAGTGCTTCTTATAGCGGGGGACGCACAGATACGCAGTATTTT.

In its sample, this clonotype was seen many times. The rearrangement uses TRBV10-3 and TRBJ2-3; 9 bases are a match to TRBD1. CDR1 is ENHRY, CDR2 SYGVKD, per germline. CDR3 length: 14 amino acids. J was trimmed by 2 bases and V by 6 bases; bases with no gene match: 3. The CDR3: CAISGTGTTDTQYF. The CDR3 coding sequence is TGTGCCATCAGCGGGACAGGGACCACAGATACGCAGTATTTT.

This clonotype was observed a few times. The chain employs TRBV28 and TRBJ2-7; possible D gene TRBD1, 6 bases. From germline, CDR1 is MDHEN and CDR2 SYDVKM. The ends were cut back, 6 bases at V and 1 base at J, with 19 bases in the middle. The CDR3 runs to 16 residues. The CDR3 reads CASRILGGTASYEQYF. The CDR3 coding sequence is TGTGCCAGCAGGATCCTAGGGGGAACAGCTTCCTACGAGCAGTACTTC.

This clonotype was seen repeatedly, ten times or more. V usage is TRBV20-1 and J usage is TRBJ2-7, with D perhaps matching TRBD1 (6 bases). Germline V gene sequence: CDR1 DFQATT, CDR2 SNEGSKA (reference sequence). CDR3 size: 13 residues. Trimming cost V 4 bases and J 0 bases, with 10 bases left between them. Here the CDR3 reads CSATTGTSYEQYF. CDR3 coding DNA: TGCAGTGCTACGACAGGAACCTCCTACGAGCAGTACTTC.

This chain joins TRBV27 and TRBJ2-7; the D call may be TRBD1 or TRBD2 (5 bases each). Trimming shortened V by 6 bases and J by 2 bases, and 20 bases separated the two germline ends. The CDR3 totals 16 residues. Germline CDR1 reads MNHEY; CDR2 reads SMNVEV (reference sequence). DNA for the CDR3: TGTGCCAGCAGCCCTTCTACCGGGACGACTACCTACGAGCAGTACTTC. It yields the protein CASSPSTGTTTYEQYF.

The sample holds many counts of this clonotype. The chain has TRBV29-1 and TRBJ2-7; D is uncertain. CDR3 length equals 15 residues. V dropped 3 bases and J dropped 2 bases, with 17 bases sitting between them. The germline CDR1 and CDR2 sequences are SQVTM and ANQGSEA. The CDR3 protein is CSVEIRKESPYEQYF. CDR3 nucleotides: TGCAGCGTTGAGATTCGTAAGGAGTCACCCTACGAGCAGTACTTC.

This clonotype is labeled as medium-sized. The chain employs TRBV30 and TRBJ2-5; maybe TRBD1 (6 bases). The germline CDR1 and CDR2 sequences are GTSNPN and SVGIG (reference sequence). The CDR3 is 15 residues long. The V and J ends lost 2 bases and 0 bases respectively, with 13 bases between them. CDR3 loop: CAWSPGQGYQETQYF. The DNA for the CDR3 is TGTGCCTGGAGTCCGGGACAAGGCTACCAAGAGACCCAGTACTTC.

The chain recombines TRBV20-1 with TRBJ2-5; no clear D gene. With 5 bases removed from V and 0 bases from J, the gap between germline ends came to 13 bases. The CDR3 covers 14 residues. Per germline, CDR1 DFQATT and CDR2 SNEGSKA (reference sequence). CDR3 sequence reads: CSASSLRNQETQYF. The CDR3 DNA reads as TGCAGTGCTTCCTCCCTCAGGAACCAAGAGACCCAGTACTTC.

V usage is TRBV28 and J usage is TRBJ2-7; 10 nucleotides match TRBD1. Germline trimming cut 5 bases from V and 1 base from J; bases unmatched to any gene: 11. Germline values: CDR1 MDHEN, CDR2 SYDVKM. This CDR3 is built from 17 residues. In DNA, the CDR3 is TGTGCCAGCAGTACCTCCGGGACAGGGGATTTTTCCTACGAGCAGTACTTC. Translation: CASSTSGTGDFSYEQYF.

This clonotype was seen more than once but under ten times. This chain links TRBV6-2 or TRBV6-3 with TRBJ1-1; D possibly corresponds to TRBD1 (5 bases). The germline V and J ends were trimmed by 5 bases and 4 bases, with 23 bases remaining between them. The germline V gene has CDR1 MNHEY and CDR2 SVGEGT. The CDR3 sequence is 17 residues long. The CDR3 sequence: CASSRWGSTGRTTEAFF. CDR3 DNA: TGTGCCAGCAGTCGCTGGGGCTCGACCGGCCGGACCACTGAAGCTTTCTTT.

This clonotype was counted ten times or more. V and J are TRBV28 and TRBJ2-3; 9 bases map to TRBD1. V was clipped by 3 bases and J by 7 bases; unmatched bases: 8. Germline V gene lookup returns CDR1 MDHEN and CDR2 SYDVKM. The CDR3 consists of 15 residues. CDR3 in DNA: TGTGCCAGCAGTTTTCCCGGGACAGGGTACCATACGCAGTATTTT. Translation: CASSFPGTGYHTQYF.

The V call is TRBV6-2 or TRBV6-3, the J call TRBJ1-2; tentative D call: TRBD1 (5 bases). V shed 2 bases and J shed 4 bases, with 11 bases lying between them. CDR3 size: 14 residues. Germline CDR1 and CDR2: MNHEY and SVGEGT. CDR3 region: CASSYTDRLYGYTF. DNA for the CDR3: TGTGCCAGCAGTTACACCGACAGACTCTATGGCTACACCTTC.

This clonotype has a count of ten or more. The rearrangement uses TRBV28 and TRBJ2-3; the D gene is possibly TRBD2 (5 bases). Germline V lookup: CDR1 MDHEN, CDR2 SYDVKM. There are 15 residues in the CDR3. Deletions cut 6 bases from V and 0 bases from J, with 13 bases between. CDR3 amino acids: CASSSPGVSTDTQYF. The DNA for the CDR3 is TGTGCCAGCAGCTCCCCCGGGGTTAGCACAGATACGCAGTATTTT. Complete variable domain (other parts from reference TRBV28 and TRBJ2-3): DVKVTQSSRYLVKRTGEKVFLECVQDMDHENMFWYRQDPGLGLRLIYFSYDVKMKEKGDIPEGYSVSREKKERFSLILESASTNQTSMYLCASSSPGVSTDTQYFGPGTRLTVL.